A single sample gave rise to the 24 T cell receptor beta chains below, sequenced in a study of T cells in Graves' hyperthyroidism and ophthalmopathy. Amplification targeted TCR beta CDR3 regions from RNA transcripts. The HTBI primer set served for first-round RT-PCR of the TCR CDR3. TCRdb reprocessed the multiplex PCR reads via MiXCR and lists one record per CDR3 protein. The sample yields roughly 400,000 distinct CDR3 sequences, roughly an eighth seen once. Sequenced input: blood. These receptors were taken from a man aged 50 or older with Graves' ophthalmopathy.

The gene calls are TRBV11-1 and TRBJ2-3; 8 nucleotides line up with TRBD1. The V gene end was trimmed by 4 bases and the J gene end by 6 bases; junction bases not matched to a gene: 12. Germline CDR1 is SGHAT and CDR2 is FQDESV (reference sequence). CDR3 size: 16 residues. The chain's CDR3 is CASSYRTGYYSDTQYF. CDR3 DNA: TGTGCCAGCAGCTATAGGACAGGGTATTATTCGGATACGCAGTATTTT.

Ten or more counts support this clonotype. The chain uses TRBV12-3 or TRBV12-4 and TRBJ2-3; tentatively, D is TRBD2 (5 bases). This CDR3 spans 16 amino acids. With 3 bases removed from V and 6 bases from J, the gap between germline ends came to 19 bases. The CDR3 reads CASSFTSGGREDTQYF. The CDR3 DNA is TGTGCCAGCAGTTTTACGAGCGGCGGCCGTGAGGATACGCAGTATTTT.

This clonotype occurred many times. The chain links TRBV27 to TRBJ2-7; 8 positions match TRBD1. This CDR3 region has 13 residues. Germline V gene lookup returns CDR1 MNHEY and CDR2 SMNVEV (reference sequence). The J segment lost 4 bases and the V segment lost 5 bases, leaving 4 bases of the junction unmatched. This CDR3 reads CASSVRDRYEQYF. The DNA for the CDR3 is TGTGCCAGCAGTGTCAGGGACAGGTACGAGCAGTACTTC.

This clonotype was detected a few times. As DNA, the CDR3 is TGTGCCAGCATTACTACCAGCGGTTACGAGCAGTACTTC. Its protein is CASITTSGYEQYF. The gene calls are TRBV12-3 or TRBV12-4 and TRBJ2-7; tentatively, D is TRBD2 (5 bases). The CDR3 runs 13 residues. The ends were cut back, 7 bases at V and 4 bases at J, with 14 bases in the middle.

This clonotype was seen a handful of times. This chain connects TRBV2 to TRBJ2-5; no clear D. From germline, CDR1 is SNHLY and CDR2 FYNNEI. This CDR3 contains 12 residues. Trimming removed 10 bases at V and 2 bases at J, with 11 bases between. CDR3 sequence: CANQAKQETQYF. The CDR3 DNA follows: TGTGCCAACCAAGCGAAACAAGAGACCCAGTACTTC.

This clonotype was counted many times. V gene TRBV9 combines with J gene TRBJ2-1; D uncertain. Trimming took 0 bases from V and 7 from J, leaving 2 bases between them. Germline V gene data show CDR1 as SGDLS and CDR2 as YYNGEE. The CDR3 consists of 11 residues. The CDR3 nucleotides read TGTGCCAGCAGCGTAGCGAATGAGCAGTTCTTC. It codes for CASSVANEQFF.

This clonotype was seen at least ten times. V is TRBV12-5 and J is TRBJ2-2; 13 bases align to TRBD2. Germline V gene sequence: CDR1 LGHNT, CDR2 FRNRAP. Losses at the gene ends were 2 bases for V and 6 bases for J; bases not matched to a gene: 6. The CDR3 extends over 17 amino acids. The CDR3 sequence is CASGLSTSGRAPGELFF. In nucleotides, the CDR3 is TGTGCTAGTGGTTTGTCCACTAGCGGGAGGGCCCCCGGGGAGCTGTTTTTT.

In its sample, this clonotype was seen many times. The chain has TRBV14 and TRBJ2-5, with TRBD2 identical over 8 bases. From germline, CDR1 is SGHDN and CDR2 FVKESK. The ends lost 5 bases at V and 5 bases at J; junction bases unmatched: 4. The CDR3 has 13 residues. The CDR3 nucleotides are TGTGCCAGCAGCTCGGGGGGGACGGAGACCCAGTACTTC. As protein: CASSSGGTETQYF.

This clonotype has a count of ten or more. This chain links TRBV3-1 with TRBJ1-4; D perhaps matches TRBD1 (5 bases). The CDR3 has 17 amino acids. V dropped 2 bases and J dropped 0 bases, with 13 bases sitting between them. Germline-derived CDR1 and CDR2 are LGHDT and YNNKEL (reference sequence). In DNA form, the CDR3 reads TGTGCCAGCAGCCAAACGACAGTGCGGGCAACTAATGAAAAACTGTTTTTT. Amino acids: CASSQTTVRATNEKLFF.

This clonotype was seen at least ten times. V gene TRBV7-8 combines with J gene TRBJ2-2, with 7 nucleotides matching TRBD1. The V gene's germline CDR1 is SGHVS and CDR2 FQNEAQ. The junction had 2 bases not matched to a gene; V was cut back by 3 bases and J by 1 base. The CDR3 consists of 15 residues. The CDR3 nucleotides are TGTGCCAGCAGCTTCAACAGGGGGAACACCGGGGAGCTGTTTTTT. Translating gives CASSFNRGNTGELFF.

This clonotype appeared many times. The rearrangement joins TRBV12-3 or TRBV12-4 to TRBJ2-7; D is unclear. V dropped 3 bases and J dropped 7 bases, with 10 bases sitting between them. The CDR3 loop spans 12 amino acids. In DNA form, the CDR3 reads TGTGCCAGCAGTTTGAGCCTGGGGGAGCAGTACTTC. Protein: CASSLSLGEQYF.

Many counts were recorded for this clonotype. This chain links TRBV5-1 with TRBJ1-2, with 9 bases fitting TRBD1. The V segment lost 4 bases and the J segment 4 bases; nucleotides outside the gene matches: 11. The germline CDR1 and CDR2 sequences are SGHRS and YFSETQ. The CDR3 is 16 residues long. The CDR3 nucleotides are TGCGCCAGCAGCCTGGATCTTACAGGGGGCAGCTATGGCTACACCTTC. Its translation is CASSLDLTGGSYGYTF.

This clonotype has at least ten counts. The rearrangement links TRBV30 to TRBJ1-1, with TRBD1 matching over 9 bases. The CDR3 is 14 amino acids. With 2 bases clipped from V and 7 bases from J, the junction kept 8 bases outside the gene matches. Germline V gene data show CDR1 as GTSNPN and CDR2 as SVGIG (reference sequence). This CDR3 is CAWSLGTGKDEAFF. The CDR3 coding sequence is TGTGCCTGGAGTTTGGGGACAGGGAAGGATGAAGCTTTCTTT.

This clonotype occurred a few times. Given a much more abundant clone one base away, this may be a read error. The CDR3 is CSVEEEGGINEQFF. For the CDR3, the DNA is TGCAGCGTTGAAGAGGAAGGGGGCATCAATGAGCAGTTCTTC. The rearrangement uses TRBV29-1 and TRBJ2-1; TRBD1 agrees at 7 bases. V shed 0 bases, J shed 6 bases, and the junction held 5 bases outside the gene matches. CDR3 length: 14 residues. Germline V CDR1 and CDR2: SQVTM, ANQGSEA.

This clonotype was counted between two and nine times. CDR3 sequence reads: CASSTALRDRRRNTIYF. For the CDR3, the DNA is TGTGCCAGTAGTACGGCCTTGCGCGACAGACGAAGAAACACCATATATTTT. This chain links TRBV19 with TRBJ1-3, with a weak D call TRBD1 (5 bases). Germline lookup yields CDR1 LNHDA and CDR2 SQIVND (reference sequence). With 4 bases removed from V and 5 bases from J, the gap between germline ends came to 21 bases. The CDR3 sequence is 17 residues long.

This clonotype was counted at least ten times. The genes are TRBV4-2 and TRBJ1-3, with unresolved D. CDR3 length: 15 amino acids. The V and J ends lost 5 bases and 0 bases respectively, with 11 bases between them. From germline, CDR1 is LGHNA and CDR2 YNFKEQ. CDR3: CASSTWTASGNTIYF. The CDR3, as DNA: TGTGCCAGCAGCACATGGACGGCCTCTGGAAACACCATATATTTT.

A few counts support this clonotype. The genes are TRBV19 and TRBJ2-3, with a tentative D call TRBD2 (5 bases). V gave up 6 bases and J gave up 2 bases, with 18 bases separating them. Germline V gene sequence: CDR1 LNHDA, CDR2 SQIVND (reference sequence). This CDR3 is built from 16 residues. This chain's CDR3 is CASRPLRGSTTDTQYF. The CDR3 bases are TGTGCCAGTAGACCTCTCCGAGGGAGCACCACAGATACGCAGTATTTT.

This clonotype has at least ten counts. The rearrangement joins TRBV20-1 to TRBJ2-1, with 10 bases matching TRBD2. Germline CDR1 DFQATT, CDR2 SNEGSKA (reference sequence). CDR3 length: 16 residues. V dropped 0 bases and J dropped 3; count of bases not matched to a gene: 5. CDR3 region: CSARDNSGRGYNEQFF. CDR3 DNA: TGCAGTGCTAGAGACAACAGCGGGAGGGGCTACAATGAGCAGTTCTTC.

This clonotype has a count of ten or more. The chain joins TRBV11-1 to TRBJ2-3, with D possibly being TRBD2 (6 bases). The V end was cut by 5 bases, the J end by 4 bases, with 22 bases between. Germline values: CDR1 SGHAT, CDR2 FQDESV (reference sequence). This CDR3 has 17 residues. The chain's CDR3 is CASSLSGVLFASDTQYF. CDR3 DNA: TGTGCCAGCAGCCTTTCGGGAGTCCTGTTCGCGTCAGATACGCAGTATTTT.

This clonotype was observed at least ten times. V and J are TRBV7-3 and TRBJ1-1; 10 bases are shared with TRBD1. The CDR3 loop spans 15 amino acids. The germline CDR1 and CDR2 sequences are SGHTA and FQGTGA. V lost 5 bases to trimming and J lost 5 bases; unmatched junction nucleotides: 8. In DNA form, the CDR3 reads TGTGCCAGCAGCCCCGCCGGGACAGGGGAAACTGAAGCTTTCTTT. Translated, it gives CASSPAGTGETEAFF.

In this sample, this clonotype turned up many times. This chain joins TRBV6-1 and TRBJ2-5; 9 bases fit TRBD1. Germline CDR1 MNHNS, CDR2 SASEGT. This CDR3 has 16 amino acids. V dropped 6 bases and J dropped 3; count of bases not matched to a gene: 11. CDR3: CASSETGGSWEETQYF. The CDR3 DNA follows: TGTGCCAGCAGCGAGACAGGGGGATCGTGGGAAGAGACCCAGTACTTC.

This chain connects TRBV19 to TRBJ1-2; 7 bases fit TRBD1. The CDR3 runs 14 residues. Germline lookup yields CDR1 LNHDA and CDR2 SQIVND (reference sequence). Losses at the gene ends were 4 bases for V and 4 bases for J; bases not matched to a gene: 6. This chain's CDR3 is CASSSQGGGYGYTF. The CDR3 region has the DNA TGTGCCAGTAGTAGTCAGGGGGGAGGCTATGGCTACACCTTC.

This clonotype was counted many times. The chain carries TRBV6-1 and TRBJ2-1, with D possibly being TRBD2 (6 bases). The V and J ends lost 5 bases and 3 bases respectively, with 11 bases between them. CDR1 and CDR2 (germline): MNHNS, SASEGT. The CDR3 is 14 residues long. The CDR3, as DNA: TGTGCCAGCAGTTATGCGCGGGACTACAATGAGCAGTTCTTC. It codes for CASSYARDYNEQFF.

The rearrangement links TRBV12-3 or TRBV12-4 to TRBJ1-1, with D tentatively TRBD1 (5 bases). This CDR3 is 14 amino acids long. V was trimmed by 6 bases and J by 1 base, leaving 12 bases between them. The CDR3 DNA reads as TGTGCCAGCAGATCCGGGACGCCGAACACTGAAGCTTTCTTT. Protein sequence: CASRSGTPNTEAFF.